One T cell receptor (beta chain) is described in this entry. In germline, CDR1 is SSHAT, CDR2 FNYEAQ (reference sequence). After removal of 5 bases from V and 4 bases from J, the junction contained 5 bases not matched to a gene. This CDR3 has 15 residues. The record originates from a study of blood T cell repertoires in COVID-19. Profiling relied on immunoSEQ multiplex PCR, and the TCRdb table lists in-frame clones only, not all of them. The data show just over 350,000 clones, around 88% seen once. The sequence derives from a woman in her sixties with COVID-19, enrolled during active disease. Sequences were obtained from peripheral blood. The chain uses TRBV7-7 and TRBJ2-2, with 9 bases fitting TRBD2. The CDR3 nucleotides read TGTGCCAGCAGCCCTAGCGGGGAACCCACCGGGGAGCTGTTTTTT. It yields the protein CASSPSGEPTGELFF.